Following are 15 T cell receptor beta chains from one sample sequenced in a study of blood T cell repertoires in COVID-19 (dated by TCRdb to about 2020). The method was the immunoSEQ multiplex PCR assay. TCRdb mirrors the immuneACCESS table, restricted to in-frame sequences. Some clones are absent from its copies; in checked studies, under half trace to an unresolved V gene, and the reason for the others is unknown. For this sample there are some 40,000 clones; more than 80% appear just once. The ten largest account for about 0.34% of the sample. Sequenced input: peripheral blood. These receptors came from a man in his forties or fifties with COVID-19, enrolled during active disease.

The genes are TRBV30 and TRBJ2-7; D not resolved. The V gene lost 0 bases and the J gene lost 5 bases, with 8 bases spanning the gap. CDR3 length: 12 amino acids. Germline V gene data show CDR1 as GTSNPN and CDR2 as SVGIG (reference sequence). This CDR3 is CAWSVQYHEQYF. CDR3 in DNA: TGTGCCTGGAGTGTACAATATCACGAGCAGTACTTC.

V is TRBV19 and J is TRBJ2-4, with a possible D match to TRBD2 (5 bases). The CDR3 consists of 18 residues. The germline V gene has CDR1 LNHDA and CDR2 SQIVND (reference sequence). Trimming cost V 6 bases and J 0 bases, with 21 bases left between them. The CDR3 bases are TGTGCCAGTAGCGGGCTACCGGGGTCAAACCTAGCCAAAAACATTCAGTACTTC. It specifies CASSGLPGSNLAKNIQYF.

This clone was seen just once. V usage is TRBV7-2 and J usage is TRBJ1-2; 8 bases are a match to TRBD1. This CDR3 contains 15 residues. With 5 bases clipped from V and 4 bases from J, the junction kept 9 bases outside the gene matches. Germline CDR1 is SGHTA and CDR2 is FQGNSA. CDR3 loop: CASSPDRGEGYGYTF. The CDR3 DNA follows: TGTGCCAGCAGCCCAGACAGGGGTGAGGGCTATGGCTACACCTTC.

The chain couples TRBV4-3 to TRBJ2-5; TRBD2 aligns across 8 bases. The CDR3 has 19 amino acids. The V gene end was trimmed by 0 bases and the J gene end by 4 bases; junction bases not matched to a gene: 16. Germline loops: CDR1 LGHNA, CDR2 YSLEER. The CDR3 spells CASSQDKAGGGLFGETQYF. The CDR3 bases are TGCGCCAGCAGCCAAGATAAGGCGGGGGGCGGGTTGTTCGGAGAGACCCAGTACTTC.

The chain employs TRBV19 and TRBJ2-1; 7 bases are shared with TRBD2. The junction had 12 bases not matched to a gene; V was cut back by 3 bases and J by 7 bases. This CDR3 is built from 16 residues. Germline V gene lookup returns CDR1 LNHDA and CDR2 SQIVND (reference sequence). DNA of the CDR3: TGTGCCAGTAGTATCTCGGCGGGAGAATCTTGGAATGAGCAGTTCTTC. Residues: CASSISAGESWNEQFF. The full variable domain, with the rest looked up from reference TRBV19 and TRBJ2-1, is DGGITQSPKYLFRKEGQNVTLSCEQNLNHDAMYWYRQDPGQGLRLIYYSQIVNDFQKGDIAEGYSVSREKKESFPLTVTSAQKNPTAFYLCASSISAGESWNEQFFGPGTRLTVL.

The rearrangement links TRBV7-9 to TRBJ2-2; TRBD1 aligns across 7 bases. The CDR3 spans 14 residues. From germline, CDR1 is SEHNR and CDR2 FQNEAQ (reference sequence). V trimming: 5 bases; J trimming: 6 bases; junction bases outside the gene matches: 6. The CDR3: CASSTRQGAGELFF. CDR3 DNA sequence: TGTGCCAGCAGCACCCGACAGGGCGCCGGGGAGCTGTTTTTT. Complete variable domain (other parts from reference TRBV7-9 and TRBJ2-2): DTGVSQNPRHKITKRGQNVTFRCDPISEHNRLYWYRQTLGQGPEFLTYFQNEAQLEKSRLLSDRFSAERPKGSFSTLEIQRTEQGDSAMYLCASSTRQGAGELFFGEGSRLTVL.

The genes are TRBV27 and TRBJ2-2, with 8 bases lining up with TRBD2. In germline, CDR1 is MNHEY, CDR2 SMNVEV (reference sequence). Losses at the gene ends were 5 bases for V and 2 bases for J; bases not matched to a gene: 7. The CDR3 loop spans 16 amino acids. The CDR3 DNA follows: TGTGCCAGCAGTCCCGTTGGACTAGCCAACACCGGGGAGCTGTTTTTT. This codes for CASSPVGLANTGELFF.

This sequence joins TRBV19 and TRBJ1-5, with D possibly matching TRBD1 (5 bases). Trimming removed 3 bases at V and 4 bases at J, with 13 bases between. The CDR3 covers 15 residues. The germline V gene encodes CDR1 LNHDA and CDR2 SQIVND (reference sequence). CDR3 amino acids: CASSIVFGGNQPQHF. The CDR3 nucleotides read TGTGCCAGTAGTATTGTGTTTGGGGGGAATCAGCCCCAGCATTTT. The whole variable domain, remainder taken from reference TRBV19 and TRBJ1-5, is DGGITQSPKYLFRKEGQNVTLSCEQNLNHDAMYWYRQDPGQGLRLIYYSQIVNDFQKGDIAEGYSVSREKKESFPLTVTSAQKNPTAFYLCASSIVFGGNQPQHFGDGTRLSIL.

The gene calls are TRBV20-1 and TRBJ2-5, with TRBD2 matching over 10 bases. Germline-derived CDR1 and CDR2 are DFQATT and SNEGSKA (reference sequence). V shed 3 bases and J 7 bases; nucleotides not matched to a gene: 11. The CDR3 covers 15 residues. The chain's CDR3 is CSASSGPSGSVTQYF. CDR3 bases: TGCAGTGCTAGTTCCGGTCCTAGCGGGAGTGTGACCCAGTACTTC.

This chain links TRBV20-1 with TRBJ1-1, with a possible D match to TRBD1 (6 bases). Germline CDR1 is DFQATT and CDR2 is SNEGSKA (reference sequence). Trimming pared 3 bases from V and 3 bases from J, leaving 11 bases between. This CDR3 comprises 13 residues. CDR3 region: CSASPRGDTEAFF. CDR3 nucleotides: TGCAGTGCTAGTCCCAGGGGAGACACTGAAGCTTTCTTT.

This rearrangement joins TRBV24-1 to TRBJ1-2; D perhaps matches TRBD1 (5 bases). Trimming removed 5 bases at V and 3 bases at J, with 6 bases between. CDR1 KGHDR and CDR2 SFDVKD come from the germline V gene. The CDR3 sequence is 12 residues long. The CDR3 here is CATSAGDYGYTF. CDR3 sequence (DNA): TGTGCCACCAGTGCGGGGGACTATGGCTACACCTTC.

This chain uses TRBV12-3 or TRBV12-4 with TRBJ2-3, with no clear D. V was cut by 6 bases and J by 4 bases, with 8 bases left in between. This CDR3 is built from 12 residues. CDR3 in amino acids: CASSPIPDTQYF. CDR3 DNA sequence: TGTGCCAGCAGCCCTATACCAGATACGCAGTATTTT.

CDR3 sequence: CASSLRGEPFSGNTIYF. In DNA, the CDR3 is TGTGCCAGCAGCTTGCGGGGGGAGCCCTTCTCTGGAAACACCATATATTTT. The genes are TRBV5-5 and TRBJ1-3; perhaps TRBD1 as D (5 bases). The CDR3 has 17 residues. V lost 1 base and J 0 bases, leaving 14 bases between the germline ends. Per the germline V gene, CDR1 is SGHKS and CDR2 is YYEKEE (reference sequence).

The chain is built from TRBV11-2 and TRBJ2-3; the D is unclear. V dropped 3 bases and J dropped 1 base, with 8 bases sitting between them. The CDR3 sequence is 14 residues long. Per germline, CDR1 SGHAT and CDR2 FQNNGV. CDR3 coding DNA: TGTGCCAGCAGCTTCTCCCCGGGCACAGATACGCAGTATTTT. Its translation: CASSFSPGTDTQYF.

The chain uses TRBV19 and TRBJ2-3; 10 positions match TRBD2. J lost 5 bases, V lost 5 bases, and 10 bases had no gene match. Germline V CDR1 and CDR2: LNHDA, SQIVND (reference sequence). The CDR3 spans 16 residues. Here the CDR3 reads CASSGPASGRRDTQYF. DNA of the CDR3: TGTGCCAGTAGTGGTCCGGCTAGCGGGAGAAGAGATACGCAGTATTTT.